The next 28 T cell receptor beta chains were all read from a single sample in a study of post-analysis software for immune sequencing data (dated by TCRdb to between 2014 and 2017). Their antigen targets remain unknown. What the work shows at the level of the full study, not this receptor alone: A handful of TRBV segments, including TRBV5-6, TRBV5-1 and TRBV20-1, were significantly more frequent in patients than controls.

The library relied on PCR. Sequencing relied on an Illumina HiSeq 2500. Unique molecular identifiers were incorporated into TCR beta cDNA libraries to reduce PCR and sequencing biases. The public reads were reanalyzed by TCRdb: fastp trimming at Q25, MiXCR alignment, in-frame beta chains only. For every CDR3 protein sequence, its rows merge into one entry that carries the most common genes and DNA. The sample contains fewer than 900,000 distinct CDR3 sequences, more than 45% of them found a single time. The ten largest clones capture roughly 4.5% of the sample. The source material was blood. The receptors were gathered from a girl between 5 and 17 years old with multiple sclerosis.

The V gene is TRBV6-1, the J gene TRBJ2-1; 7 nucleotides match TRBD2. After removal of 0 bases from V and 7 bases from J, the junction contained 6 bases not matched to a gene. This CDR3 spans 15 amino acids. Germline V gene data show CDR1 as MNHNS and CDR2 as SASEGT. This chain's CDR3 is CASSEARYGRNEQFF. CDR3 bases: TGTGCCAGCAGTGAAGCGAGATACGGGAGGAATGAGCAGTTCTTC.

This clonotype was counted between two and nine times. The rearrangement joins TRBV3-1 to TRBJ1-6; a weak D match, TRBD1 (5 bases). Germline CDR1 reads LGHDT; CDR2 reads YNNKEL (reference sequence). The CDR3 runs 12 residues. The ends were cut back, 8 bases at V and 17 bases at J, with 19 bases in the middle. CDR3 sequence: CASRGTAAIFHF. As DNA, the CDR3 is TGTGCCAGCCGGGGGACGGCGGCTATCTTCCACTTT.

This clonotype has just a few counts. The chain links TRBV6-2 or TRBV6-3 to TRBJ2-2; perhaps TRBD2 as D (6 bases). The length of the CDR3 is 17 residues. Germline CDR1 is MNHEY and CDR2 is SVGEGT. The germline V and J ends were trimmed by 1 base and 5 bases, with 17 bases remaining between them. In DNA form, the CDR3 reads TGTGCCAGCAGTTACTTTAAAGTAAATCGGGGGACCGGGGAGCTGTTTTTT. Residues: CASSYFKVNRGTGELFF.

This chain links TRBV27 with TRBJ1-2, with D maybe TRBD1 (5 bases). Germline assignment: CDR1 MNHEY and CDR2 SMNVEV (reference sequence). The germline V and J ends were trimmed by 5 bases and 4 bases, with 14 bases remaining between them. CDR3 length: 14 amino acids. The chain's CDR3 is CASSPYQGSYGYTF. DNA of the CDR3: TGTGCCAGCAGTCCCTATCAGGGTAGCTATGGCTACACCTTC.

This clonotype appeared a single time. DNA of the CDR3: TGCAGTGCTAGGAGCCTCAGGGTAATTCCCACAGATACGCAGTATTTT. This translates into CSARSLRVIPTDTQYF. J is TRBJ2-3 and V is TRBV20-1, with D maybe TRBD1 (5 bases). The germline V and J ends were trimmed by 3 bases and 2 bases, with 18 bases remaining between them. This CDR3 has 16 residues. Germline values: CDR1 DFQATT, CDR2 SNEGSKA (reference sequence).

The chain recombines TRBV10-3 with TRBJ1-2, with 7 bases that match TRBD1. The CDR3 sequence is 13 residues long. V lost 6 bases and J lost 8; bases outside the gene matches: 9. Germline CDR1 and CDR2: ENHRY and SYGVKD. CDR3 in DNA: TGTGCCATCAGAGCCGCAGGGGGAGAGGGCTACACCTTC. It encodes CAIRAAGGEGYTF.

The genes are TRBV27 and TRBJ1-6; TRBD1 might be the D (5 bases). The germline CDR1 and CDR2 sequences are MNHEY and SMNVEV (reference sequence). Trimming took off 3 bases at V and 9 bases at J, with 9 bases between the two ends. The CDR3 runs to 13 residues. The CDR3 region is CASSLTAGSPLHF. The CDR3, as DNA: TGTGCCAGCAGTTTGACAGCGGGTTCACCCCTCCACTTT.

This clonotype was picked up a small number of times. The CDR3 sequence: CSASDARLAAHNEQFF. CDR3 nucleotide sequence: TGCAGTGCTAGCGATGCCAGGCTAGCGGCCCACAATGAGCAGTTCTTC. The chain employs TRBV20-1 and TRBJ2-1; the match to TRBD2 covers 7 bases. Per the germline V gene, CDR1 is DFQATT and CDR2 is SNEGSKA (reference sequence). J lost 5 bases, V lost 3 bases, and 13 bases had no gene match. The CDR3 covers 16 residues.

This rearrangement joins TRBV21-1 to TRBJ2-7. TRBV21-1 is a documented pseudogene. The CDR3 consists of 11 residues. The CDR3: CASSKGFEQYF. The CDR3 DNA sequence: TGTGCCAGCAGCAAAGGTTTCGAGCAGTACTTC.

The chain has TRBV20-1 and TRBJ1-5, with D perhaps TRBD1 (5 bases). Germline CDR1 is DFQATT and CDR2 is SNEGSKA (reference sequence). V was cut by 6 bases and J by 5 bases, with 20 bases left in between. The CDR3 runs to 15 residues. The CDR3 coding sequence is TGCAGTGCCGGTTTTCGAGGGGCGGAATATCAGCCCCAGCATTTT. Protein sequence: CSAGFRGAEYQPQHF.

This clonotype was seen just once. The chain recombines TRBV7-2 with TRBJ2-1; TRBD2 agrees at 14 bases. The CDR3 has 15 amino acids. Germline V gene data show CDR1 as SGHTA and CDR2 as FQGNSA. V dropped 5 bases and J dropped 8; count of bases not matched to a gene: 5. DNA of the CDR3: TGTGCCAGCAGCGAAGGACTAGCGGGAGGCGATGAGCAGTTCTTC. Its protein is CASSEGLAGGDEQFF.

This chain links TRBV4-3 with TRBJ1-2, with D unresolved. The CDR3 loop spans 14 amino acids. Trimming pared 1 base from V and 2 bases from J, leaving 8 bases between. CDR1 and CDR2 (germline): LGHNA, YSLEER. The CDR3 sequence: CASSQVVKNYGYTF. DNA of the CDR3: TGCGCCAGCAGCCAAGTTGTGAAGAACTATGGCTACACCTTC.

The chain carries TRBV9 and TRBJ2-1; D might be TRBD2 (6 bases). The germline V gene has CDR1 SGDLS and CDR2 YYNGEE. The CDR3 sequence is 17 residues long. The germline V and J ends were trimmed by 0 bases and 4 bases, with 17 bases remaining between them. The CDR3 bases are TGTGCCAGCAGCGTAGATCCATCGGGACTTATATACAATGAGCAGTTCTTC. Protein sequence: CASSVDPSGLIYNEQFF. The complete variable domain, with remaining parts taken from reference TRBV9 and TRBJ2-1, reads DSGVTQTPKHLITATGQRVTLRCSPRSGDLSVYWYQQSLDQGLQFLIQYYNGEERAKGNILERFSAQQFPDLHSELNLSSLELGDSALYFCASSVDPSGLIYNEQFFGPGTRLTVL.

The chain couples TRBV9 to TRBJ2-2, with D hard to call. Germline V CDR1 and CDR2: SGDLS, YYNGEE. The V and J ends lost 0 bases and 3 bases respectively, with 0 bases between them. This CDR3 region has 12 residues. For the CDR3, the DNA is TGTGCCAGCAGCGTAGACACCGGGGAGCTGTTTTTT. Its translation is CASSVDTGELFF.

The chain recombines TRBV25-1 with TRBJ2-1; D gene uncertain. Germline V gene data show CDR1 as MGHDK and CDR2 as SYGVNS. CDR3 size: 13 residues. V gave up 1 base and J gave up 7 bases, with 8 bases separating them. The CDR3 region is CASSEWSTNEQFF. The CDR3 DNA reads as TGTGCCAGCAGTGAATGGAGTACGAATGAGCAGTTCTTC.

The chain links TRBV18 to TRBJ2-7; weak D call: TRBD2 (5 bases). Deletions cut 5 bases from V and 5 bases from J, with 16 bases between. CDR1 is KGHSH and CDR2 is LQKENI in the germline V gene. The CDR3 sequence is 14 residues long. Here the CDR3 reads CASSSTSTGNEQYF. The CDR3 DNA reads TGTGCCAGCTCAAGCACTTCGACGGGGAACGAGCAGTACTTC. The full variable domain, completed using reference TRBV18 and TRBJ2-7, is NAGVMQNPRHLVRRRGQEARLRCSPMKGHSHVYWYRQLPEEGLKFMVYLQKENIIDESGMPKERFSAEFPKEGPSILRIQQVVRGDSAAYFCASSSTSTGNEQYFGPGTRLTVT.

This chain joins TRBV6-1 and TRBJ2-5; 10 nucleotides match TRBD2. The CDR3 contains 15 residues. Trimming at V came to 10 bases and at J to 0 bases, leaving 8 bases not matched to a gene. Germline CDR1 MNHNS, CDR2 SASEGT. CDR3 in DNA: TGTGCCACTATCTTAGCGGGAGGCAACCAAGAGACCCAGTACTTC. Protein sequence: CATILAGGNQETQYF.

The CDR3 DNA sequence: TGTGCCAGCAGCCAAGTGCAGGGTCCCAATGAGCAGTTCTTC. Protein product: CASSQVQGPNEQFF. This chain joins TRBV3-1 and TRBJ2-1; maybe TRBD1 (5 bases). This CDR3 contains 14 residues. From germline, CDR1 is LGHDT and CDR2 YNNKEL (reference sequence). V shed 1 base and J shed 6 bases, with 10 bases lying between them.

This clonotype turned up a few times. The CDR3, as DNA: TGTGCCAGCAGCTCTCCTACCGGGAGGGCCCTTTATGGCTACACCTTC. Translated: CASSSPTGRALYGYTF. This chain uses TRBV11-2 with TRBJ1-2; D is undetermined. The CDR3 runs to 16 residues. Deletions cut 4 bases from V and 5 bases from J, with 20 bases between. The germline CDR1 and CDR2 sequences are SGHAT and FQNNGV.

In its sample, this clonotype was seen once. The V call is TRBV7-3, the J call TRBJ2-7; TRBD2 aligns across 15 bases. V was clipped by 1 base and J by 3 bases; unmatched bases: 4. CDR1 and CDR2 from the germline V gene are SGHTA and FQGTGA. The CDR3 sequence is 17 residues long. CDR3 amino acids: CASSLRGGLAGGYEQYF. CDR3 DNA sequence: TGTGCCAGCAGCTTAAGGGGGGGACTAGCGGGAGGCTACGAGCAGTACTTC.

This chain joins TRBV27 and TRBJ2-2; 11 bases fit TRBD2. The CDR3 spans 15 residues. V was clipped by 6 bases and J by 7 bases; unmatched bases: 7. From germline, CDR1 is MNHEY and CDR2 SMNVEV (reference sequence). The CDR3 sequence: CASRRKTSGDGELFF. For the CDR3, the DNA is TGTGCCAGCAGACGTAAGACTAGCGGGGACGGGGAGCTGTTTTTT.

The genes are TRBV2 and TRBJ2-4; D gene ambiguous. The CDR3 spans 15 residues. CDR1 and CDR2 from the germline V gene are SNHLY and FYNNEI. V was shortened by 6 bases and J by 0 bases, with 12 bases between the two germline ends. The CDR3: CASSPARIAKNIQYF. The CDR3 nucleotides read TGTGCCAGCAGCCCCGCCCGGATAGCCAAAAACATTCAGTACTTC.

V and J are TRBV6-6 and TRBJ1-4; perhaps TRBD1 as D (5 bases). The CDR3 loop spans 15 amino acids. Trimming took 2 bases from V and 3 from J, leaving 10 bases between them. CDR1 is MNHNY, CDR2 SVGAGI, per germline (reference sequence). CDR3 sequence (DNA): TGTGCCAGCAGTTACGGGTGGGGGGCTAATGAAAAACTGTTTTTT. Translating it yields CASSYGWGANEKLFF.

The rearrangement uses TRBV6-1 and TRBJ2-1; TRBD1 is a possible D gene (5 bases). The CDR3 has 16 residues. Looked up from germline, CDR1 is MNHNS and CDR2 is SASEGT. Deletions cut 2 bases from V and 7 bases from J, with 18 bases between. CDR3 sequence (DNA): TGTGCCAGCAGTGAATACAGGAGACCGGCTGGGAATGAGCAGTTCTTC. Translating gives CASSEYRRPAGNEQFF.

The chain links TRBV29-1 to TRBJ1-2; D gene uncertain. CDR1 SQVTM and CDR2 ANQGSEA come from the germline V gene. Trimming removed 5 bases from V and 3 bases from J, with 4 bases in between. CDR3 length equals 10 residues. The CDR3 coding sequence is TGCAGCGTTTTCGACTATGGCTACACCTTC. Amino acid sequence: CSVFDYGYTF.

This chain links TRBV29-1 with TRBJ2-6; TRBD1 aligns across 7 bases. The CDR3 runs to 14 residues. Unmatched junction bases numbered 4, after V lost 6 bases and J lost 2 bases. CDR1 and CDR2 (germline): SQVTM, ANQGSEA. CDR3 DNA: TGCAGCGTCTCCGACAGGGCTGGGGCCAACGTCCTGACTTTC. Protein sequence: CSVSDRAGANVLTF.

V gene TRBV20-1 combines with J gene TRBJ2-1; 8 nucleotides align to TRBD2. There are 16 residues in the CDR3. V gave up 7 bases and J gave up 0 bases; unmatched junction bases: 11. Germline V gene data show CDR1 as DFQATT and CDR2 as SNEGSKA (reference sequence). Here the CDR3 reads CSGSGRAGSSYNEQFF. Written as DNA, the CDR3 is TGCAGTGGCAGCGGGAGAGCAGGGAGCTCCTACAATGAGCAGTTCTTC.

This clonotype was seen more than once but under ten times. CDR3 nucleotide sequence: TGTGCCAGCAGCGACATAGCGGGAGGGAGCACAGATACGCAGTATTTT. This translates into CASSDIAGGSTDTQYF. V and J are TRBV6-4 and TRBJ2-3; TRBD2 matches at 11 bases. This CDR3 has 16 residues. Trimming took 6 bases from V and 0 from J; bases not matched to a gene: 5. Looked up from germline, CDR1 is MRHNA and CDR2 is SNTAGT.